The 16 T cell receptor beta chains presented below share a single source sample, sequenced in a study of cytomegalovirus exposure and HLA in healthy donors. In the PCR, 60 Vbeta and 13 Jbeta primers were used. Measured with immunoSEQ multiplex PCR; TCRdb has only the in-frame clones, and not every one. Among roughly 150,000 clones listed, about 74% were seen once. Sequenced input: PBMCs. Receptors originate from a middle-aged woman in good health and CMV-seronegative.

This clone was seen a single time. This chain connects TRBV9 to TRBJ1-4, with D perhaps matching TRBD1 (5 bases). CDR1 is SGDLS and CDR2 is YYNGEE in the germline V gene. V dropped 0 bases and J dropped 7 bases, with 10 bases sitting between them. There are 14 residues in the CDR3. The CDR3 nucleotides are TGTGCCAGCAGCGTAGGGTGGGGCTTTGAAAAACTGTTTTTT. This gives the protein CASSVGWGFEKLFF.

Notes on this clone: One end of the junction varies from germline; a read error may be responsible. The chain has TRBV19 and TRBJ2-2, with a tentative D call TRBD2 (5 bases). CDR3 length: 11 amino acids. Per the germline V gene, CDR1 is LNHDA and CDR2 is SQIVND (reference sequence). CDR3 DNA sequence: TGTGCCAGTAGGGGCACCGGGGAGCTGCTTTTT. This sequence encodes CASRGTGELLF. Full variable domain (rest looked up from reference TRBV19 and TRBJ2-2): DGGITQSPKYLFRKEGQNVTLSCEQNLNHDAMYWYRQDPGQGLRLIYYSQIVNDFQKGDIAEGYSVSREKKESFPLTVTSAQKNPTAFYLCASRGTGELLFGEGSRLTVL.

CDR3 region: CASSLHGSSYEQYF. CDR3 nucleotides: TGTGCCAGCAGCTTACACGGGAGCAGCTACGAGCAGTACTTC. The chain has TRBV7-7 and TRBJ2-5, with D maybe TRBD2 (6 bases). The J call may be incorrect, as the DNA end agrees better with TRBJ2-7. The CDR3 has 14 residues. CDR1 is SSHAT and CDR2 is FNYEAQ in the germline V gene (reference sequence).

This clone has a single count. The chain is built from TRBV11-2 and TRBJ2-7; 9 positions agree with TRBD2. V dropped 2 bases and J dropped 0; count of bases not matched to a gene: 11. CDR3 size: 18 residues. Germline CDR1 reads SGHAT; CDR2 reads FQNNGV. In DNA, the CDR3 is TGTGCCAGCAGCTTAACCGGGTGGGATAGCGGGAGCTCCTACGAGCAGTACTTC. This codes for CASSLTGWDSGSSYEQYF.

This chain uses TRBV10-2 with TRBJ2-7; D is uncertain. V gave up 4 bases and J gave up 6 bases, with 16 bases separating them. There are 14 residues in the CDR3. Germline values: CDR1 WSHSY, CDR2 SAAADI. CDR3 region: CASSVATRSGEQYF. The CDR3 bases are TGCGCCAGCAGTGTGGCAACCCGTTCGGGCGAGCAGTACTTC.

The rearrangement links TRBV6-1 to TRBJ1-4, with 9 bases that match TRBD1. The CDR3 loop spans 15 amino acids. Unmatched junction bases numbered 4, after V lost 1 base and J lost 7 bases. Germline loops: CDR1 MNHNS, CDR2 SASEGT. CDR3 sequence (DNA): TGTGCCAGCAGTGAAGGGGGGACAGGGTTTGAAAAACTGTTTTTT. Encoded protein: CASSEGGTGFEKLFF.

The chain has TRBV18 and TRBJ2-2, with D possibly matching TRBD1 (6 bases). The germline CDR1 and CDR2 sequences are KGHSH and LQKENI. This CDR3 has 15 residues. The V and J ends lost 6 bases and 5 bases respectively, with 16 bases between them. CDR3 nucleotides: TGTGCCAGCTCGGTCGGTGTCAGGGGTACCGGGGAGCTGTTTTTT. Protein product: CASSVGVRGTGELFF.

The chain employs TRBV19 and TRBJ2-5; D ambiguous. The J call may be faulty, since TRBJ2-7 better matches the DNA end. The V gene's germline CDR1 is LNHDA and CDR2 SQIVND (reference sequence). The CDR3 loop spans 15 amino acids. As DNA, the CDR3 is TGTGCCAGTAGCCCTGTGTACTTGATGTCCTACGAGCAGTACTTC. Residues: CASSPVYLMSYEQYF.

The J gene is TRBJ2-7, the V gene TRBV9; 8 positions agree with TRBD1. With V trimmed by 6 bases and J by 2 bases, 7 bases remained unmatched. This CDR3 contains 14 residues. Germline-derived CDR1 and CDR2 are SGDLS and YYNGEE. The CDR3 loop reads CASNQQGEPYEQYF. As DNA, the CDR3 is TGTGCCAGCAACCAACAGGGGGAGCCCTACGAGCAGTACTTC.

V is TRBV7-9 and J is TRBJ1-3, with D perhaps matching TRBD1 (5 bases). In germline, CDR1 is SEHNR, CDR2 FQNEAQ (reference sequence). The V end lost 5 bases, the J end lost 9 bases, and 20 bases lay between the germline ends. The CDR3 runs 15 residues. The DNA of the CDR3 is TGTGCCAGCAGCACCACCCGACACAGCGGGGGCACCATATATTTT. Translated: CASSTTRHSGGTIYF.

The CDR3 spells CASGRGAFMVEKLFF. The CDR3 bases are TGTGCCAGCGGCCGGGGGGCCTTCATGGTTGAAAAACTGTTTTTT. The V and J genes are TRBV25-1 and TRBJ1-4; D is perhaps TRBD1 (6 bases). V was shortened by 8 bases and J by 7 bases, with 20 bases between the two germline ends. There are 15 residues in the CDR3. Germline V gene lookup returns CDR1 MGHDK and CDR2 SYGVNS. Together with reference TRBV25-1 and TRBJ1-4, the CDR3 gives the full variable domain: EADIYQTPRYLVIGTGKKITLECSQTMGHDKMYWYQQDPGMELHLIHYSYGVNSTEKGDLSSESTVSRIRTEHFPLTLESARPSHTSQYLCASGRGAFMVEKLFFGSGTQLSVL.

This clone appeared once. The chain has TRBV18 and TRBJ2-5; 7 nucleotides line up with TRBD1. Losses at the gene ends were 4 bases for V and 2 bases for J; bases not matched to a gene: 4. CDR3 length: 14 amino acids. The germline V gene has CDR1 KGHSH and CDR2 LQKENI. As DNA, the CDR3 is TGTGCCAGCTCACTAGGGACAGATCAAGAGACCCAGTACTTC. Its translation: CASSLGTDQETQYF.

The J gene is TRBJ1-5, the V gene TRBV2, with no clear D. Deletions cut 10 bases from V and 2 bases from J, with 12 bases between. The CDR3 consists of 13 residues. Germline loops: CDR1 SNHLY, CDR2 FYNNEI. CDR3 nucleotides: TGTGCCACCTCAGAAGAAGGCAATCAGCCCCAGCATTTT. It specifies CATSEEGNQPQHF.

Written as DNA, the CDR3 is TGCGCCAGCAGCTTGGCATCGGGGGACAGGGAAGCTTTCTTT. This codes for CASSLASGDREAFF. V gene TRBV5-1 combines with J gene TRBJ1-1; 8 nucleotides agree with TRBD1. Germline CDR1 reads SGHRS; CDR2 reads YFSETQ. V shed 0 bases and J 8 bases; nucleotides not matched to a gene: 6. The CDR3 has 14 amino acids.

The table lists this clone with a few counts. The V and J genes are TRBV6-1 and TRBJ1-1; D uncertain. Germline CDR1 and CDR2: MNHNS and SASEGT. Trimming stripped 8 bases from V and 5 bases from J, with 15 bases between. The CDR3 contains 13 residues. CDR3 coding DNA: TGTGCCAGCCCCCGACGGGGAGGAACTGAAGCTTTCTTT. This gives the protein CASPRRGGTEAFF.

The V call is TRBV27, the J call TRBJ2-3; TRBD1 agrees at 7 bases. The germline V gene has CDR1 MNHEY and CDR2 SMNVEV (reference sequence). The CDR3 loop spans 21 amino acids. The V gene end was trimmed by 1 base and the J gene end by 2 bases; junction bases not matched to a gene: 21. In DNA form, the CDR3 reads TGTGCCAGCAGTTTATGGTCGGTGGTACGGGACAGAGGGCCCCCCACAGATACGCAGTATTTT. Protein: CASSLWSVVRDRGPPTDTQYF.